Presented here are 28 T cell receptor beta chains from one specimen sequenced in a study of human T cells and chemical hapten exposure. TCRdb reanalysed the RACE reads using MiXCR and keeps one entry per CDR3 protein. The table includes tens of thousands of distinct CDR3 sequences, 13% to 15% detected once. Noted time point: pre-sensitization, week 0. The sample's treatment: therapeutic diphenylcyclopropenone sensitization with weekly scalp DPC. The specimen comprised whole blood, sampled in connection with sensitization to the hapten diphenylcyclopropenone (DPC). The receptors shown here come from a woman aged 50 to 60 with alopecia areata. Some clones in this sample may be carry-over from other donors' samples.

This clonotype has just a few counts. This chain links TRBV3-1 with TRBJ2-7, with 11 nucleotides matching TRBD2. V lost 1 base to trimming and J lost 6 bases; unmatched junction nucleotides: 5. The CDR3 loop spans 15 amino acids. Germline V gene lookup returns CDR1 LGHDT and CDR2 YNNKEL (reference sequence). DNA for the CDR3: TGTGCCAGCAGCCAAGGGCCGACTAGCGGGGCCGAGCAGTACTTC. As protein: CASSQGPTSGAEQYF.

The chain combines TRBV18 with TRBJ1-1; 7 bases align to TRBD1. From germline, CDR1 is KGHSH and CDR2 LQKENI. The junction had 5 bases not matched to a gene; V was cut back by 4 bases and J by 0 bases. This CDR3 is built from 15 residues. In nucleotides, the CDR3 is TGTGCCAGCTCACTCGGGACAGCCATGAACACTGAAGCTTTCTTT. Encoded protein: CASSLGTAMNTEAFF.

The genes are TRBV29-1 and TRBJ2-3; D is unclear. Germline assignment: CDR1 SQVTM and CDR2 ANQGSEA. CDR3 length: 13 residues. V was pared by 7 bases and J by 1 base, with 12 bases between. CDR3 residues: CSDARSGTDTQYF. The CDR3 bases are TGCAGCGACGCGAGAAGTGGCACAGATACGCAGTATTTT.

V usage is TRBV7-9 and J usage is TRBJ1-5; D is perhaps TRBD1 (5 bases). The CDR3 is 14 residues long. Germline V gene data show CDR1 as SEHNR and CDR2 as FQNEAQ (reference sequence). Trimming took 5 bases from V and 4 from J, leaving 12 bases between them. The CDR3 sequence is CASSHTGTNQPQHF. CDR3 nucleotide sequence: TGTGCCAGCAGCCACACAGGAACAAATCAGCCCCAGCATTTT.

There are many counts of this clonotype. The chain carries TRBV3-1 and TRBJ2-7; tentatively, D is TRBD1 (5 bases). The germline V gene encodes CDR1 LGHDT and CDR2 YNNKEL (reference sequence). The CDR3 contains 14 residues. The ends were cut back, 4 bases at V and 3 bases at J, with 13 bases in the middle. The CDR3 nucleotides are TGTGCCAGCAGCCGCTTCGGGCAGGGCTACGAGCAGTACTTC. Its translation is CASSRFGQGYEQYF.

This clonotype was detected only a few times. DNA for the CDR3: TGCAGTGCTGGACCCGATGAGGAGACCCAGTACTTC. It codes for CSAGPDEETQYF. This chain connects TRBV20-1 to TRBJ2-5; D not certain. Per the germline V gene, CDR1 is DFQATT and CDR2 is SNEGSKA (reference sequence). This CDR3 has 12 amino acids. V lost 5 bases and J lost 5, with 12 bases in between.

This clonotype was counted ten times or more. The chain couples TRBV3-1 to TRBJ2-5; no definite D call. Trimming left V 0 bases short and J 2 bases short, with 7 bases between. CDR1 and CDR2 from the germline V gene are LGHDT and YNNKEL (reference sequence). This CDR3 contains 14 residues. The CDR3 is CASSQEAWQETQYF. CDR3 sequence (DNA): TGTGCCAGCAGCCAAGAAGCGTGGCAAGAGACCCAGTACTTC.

This clonotype occurred a few times. J is TRBJ2-1 and V is TRBV19, with a tentative D call TRBD2 (6 bases). V gave up 5 bases and J gave up 0 bases, with 14 bases separating them. Germline V gene lookup returns CDR1 LNHDA and CDR2 SQIVND (reference sequence). The CDR3 consists of 16 residues. The CDR3 loop is CASSVSGLRSYNEQFF. The CDR3 DNA sequence: TGTGCCAGTAGTGTAAGCGGGCTCCGCTCCTACAATGAGCAGTTCTTC.

In its sample, this clonotype was seen a few times. The chain links TRBV5-1 to TRBJ2-3, with D possibly being TRBD1 (6 bases). V was cut by 8 bases and J by 4 bases, with 14 bases left in between. This CDR3 contains 13 residues. Germline V gene data show CDR1 as SGHRS and CDR2 as YFSETQ. CDR3 sequence: CASSPGVADTQYF. The CDR3, as DNA: TGCGCCAGTTCTCCAGGGGTAGCAGATACGCAGTATTTT.

This chain joins TRBV3-1 and TRBJ2-7, with unresolved D. Germline V gene lookup returns CDR1 LGHDT and CDR2 YNNKEL (reference sequence). The CDR3 has 14 amino acids. Trimming left V 0 bases short and J 0 bases short, with 6 bases between. The CDR3 DNA reads as TGTGCCAGCAGCCAAGATCGCTACTCCTACGAGCAGTACTTC. Translated: CASSQDRYSYEQYF.

This clonotype was detected many times. The V gene is TRBV3-1, the J gene TRBJ2-1; TRBD1 might be the D (5 bases). In germline, CDR1 is LGHDT, CDR2 YNNKEL (reference sequence). The CDR3 totals 15 residues. Trimming took off 1 base at V and 9 bases at J, with 16 bases between the two ends. The CDR3 DNA reads TGTGCCAGCAGCCAAGGGGTGGGTGGGGCAGGTGAGCAGTTCTTC. Residues: CASSQGVGGAGEQFF.

Regarding this clonotype: A much larger clone differs by one base, so this may be a read error. Here the CDR3 reads CARSLSGYEQYF. The CDR3, as DNA: TGTGCCAGGAGTCTCTCAGGCTACGAGCAGTACTTC. The chain has TRBV12-3 or TRBV12-4 and TRBJ2-7; D gene uncertain. Deletions cut 9 bases from V and 3 bases from J, with 12 bases between. There are 12 residues in the CDR3.

The V call is TRBV6-5, the J call TRBJ2-5; D may correspond to TRBD1 or TRBD2 (6 bases each). Germline CDR1 is MNHEY and CDR2 is SVGAGI. This CDR3 comprises 15 residues. V gave up 10 bases and J gave up 0 bases, with 18 bases separating them. The CDR3 protein is CATPLRRGDQETQYF. The CDR3 nucleotides read TGTGCCACCCCTTTGAGGAGGGGGGACCAAGAGACCCAGTACTTC.

This clonotype was observed a handful of times. The chain carries TRBV20-1 and TRBJ1-1; unclear D gene. The CDR3 spans 14 residues. Trimming took off 5 bases at V and 10 bases at J, with 23 bases between the two ends. Germline loops: CDR1 DFQATT, CDR2 SNEGSKA (reference sequence). CDR3 sequence (DNA): TGCAGTGCTGTACCGGGCCATCCGGGATCGGGAGCTTTCTTT. As protein: CSAVPGHPGSGAFF.

This chain uses TRBV5-4 with TRBJ1-3, with TRBD1 identical over 7 bases. V lost 3 bases and J lost 2; bases outside the gene matches: 5. Germline assignment: CDR1 SGHNT and CDR2 YYREEE (reference sequence). The CDR3 length is 15 residues. CDR3 coding DNA: TGTGCCAGCAGCTCAACAGGGGTCACTGGAAACACCATATATTTT. Translating gives CASSSTGVTGNTIYF.

There are a few counts of this clonotype. The chain carries TRBV11-3 and TRBJ2-1; D remains unclear. Trimming took off 0 bases at V and 8 bases at J, with 5 bases between the two ends. Germline V CDR1 and CDR2: SGHNT, YENEEA. The CDR3 runs 12 residues. In DNA form, the CDR3 reads TGTGCCAGCAGCTTAGATCGCTATGAGCAGTTCTTC. Its protein product is CASSLDRYEQFF.

The chain employs TRBV4-2 and TRBJ2-1; the D is unclear. Looked up from germline, CDR1 is LGHNA and CDR2 is YNFKEQ. V was cut by 0 bases and J by 0 bases, with 6 bases left in between. The CDR3 runs 15 residues. CDR3 DNA: TGTGCCAGCAGCCAAGACCTGAGCTCCTACAATGAGCAGTTCTTC. Amino acids: CASSQDLSSYNEQFF.

The chain couples TRBV24-1 to TRBJ2-2, with D hard to call. Trimming took off 4 bases at V and 1 base at J, with 0 bases between the two ends. The CDR3 spans 12 residues. Germline CDR1 and CDR2: KGHDR and SFDVKD. The CDR3 protein is CATSENTGELFF. DNA for the CDR3: TGTGCCACCAGTGAGAACACCGGGGAGCTGTTTTTT.

The chain employs TRBV18 and TRBJ1-1; weak D call: TRBD1 (5 bases). The length of the CDR3 is 13 residues. Trimming removed 6 bases from V and 1 base from J, with 9 bases in between. Germline values: CDR1 KGHSH, CDR2 LQKENI. The CDR3 loop reads CASSGDQNTEAFF. In DNA form, the CDR3 reads TGTGCCAGCTCGGGGGATCAGAACACTGAAGCTTTCTTT.

At least ten counts were recorded for this clonotype. V gene TRBV12-3 or TRBV12-4 combines with J gene TRBJ2-1, with D possibly being TRBD2 (5 bases). The CDR3 totals 11 residues. Trimming pared 5 bases from V and 8 bases from J, leaving 7 bases between. In DNA form, the CDR3 reads TGTGCCAGCAGTCCAGCGGATGAGCAGTTCTTC. It codes for CASSPADEQFF.

Only a few counts were recorded for this clonotype. The chain carries TRBV3-1 and TRBJ2-1; D is undetermined. The CDR3 covers 11 residues. Trimming removed 3 bases at V and 7 bases at J, with 4 bases between. Germline V gene lookup returns CDR1 LGHDT and CDR2 YNNKEL (reference sequence). CDR3 amino acids: CASSHQNEQFF. The CDR3 DNA reads TGTGCCAGCAGCCATCAAAATGAGCAGTTCTTC.

This clonotype has a handful of counts. The chain links TRBV3-1 to TRBJ2-5, with TRBD2 matching 15 bases. Germline V gene lookup returns CDR1 LGHDT and CDR2 YNNKEL (reference sequence). The V segment lost 3 bases and the J segment 2 bases; nucleotides outside the gene matches: 1. The CDR3 is 16 residues long. The CDR3 loop is CASSHGLAGGQETQYF. As DNA, the CDR3 is TGTGCCAGCAGCCACGGACTAGCGGGAGGGCAAGAGACCCAGTACTTC.

V and J are TRBV7-2 and TRBJ2-2; D unresolved. The V end was cut by 4 bases, the J end by 6 bases, with 6 bases between. The V gene's germline CDR1 is SGHTA and CDR2 FQGNSA. The CDR3 runs to 12 residues. This chain's CDR3 is CASSSPPGELFF. In DNA form, the CDR3 reads TGTGCCAGCAGCTCTCCCCCCGGGGAGCTGTTTTTT.

This clonotype was seen a few times. The chain links TRBV12-3 or TRBV12-4 to TRBJ1-1; D is possibly TRBD1 (5 bases). Trimming removed 3 bases from V and 0 bases from J, with 8 bases in between. This CDR3 has 14 residues. The CDR3 protein is CASSLTEMNTEAFF. DNA of the CDR3: TGTGCCAGCAGTTTGACAGAGATGAACACTGAAGCTTTCTTT.

This clonotype was seen ten or more times. The rearrangement joins TRBV20-1 to TRBJ2-6, with no clear D. Germline V gives CDR1 DFQATT, CDR2 SNEGSKA (reference sequence). The length of the CDR3 is 18 residues. The V gene lost 4 bases and the J gene lost 1 base, with 20 bases spanning the gap. CDR3 in amino acids: CSANVRAQGGSGANVLTF. The CDR3, as DNA: TGCAGTGCTAACGTTCGGGCCCAAGGTGGGTCTGGGGCCAACGTCCTGACTTTC.

J is TRBJ2-3 and V is TRBV7-2; D is uncertain. In germline, CDR1 is SGHTA, CDR2 FQGNSA. The ends were cut back, 4 bases at V and 4 bases at J, with 12 bases in the middle. There are 14 residues in the CDR3. The CDR3 sequence is CASSSPVVADTQYF. CDR3 DNA: TGTGCCAGCAGCTCCCCTGTGGTCGCAGATACGCAGTATTTT.

The CDR3: CASSGYAMNTEAFF. As DNA, the CDR3 is TGTGCCAGCAGCGGATACGCAATGAACACTGAAGCTTTCTTT. V is TRBV6-5 and J is TRBJ1-1; D unresolved. The CDR3 runs to 14 residues. The germline gives CDR1 MNHEY, CDR2 SVGAGI. Trimming shortened V by 6 bases and J by 0 bases, and 11 bases separated the two germline ends.

This clonotype was observed a few times. V usage is TRBV14 and J usage is TRBJ2-2, with 9 bases aligning to TRBD1. The CDR3 runs to 17 residues. Unmatched junction bases numbered 10, after V lost 4 bases and J lost 4 bases. CDR1 SGHDN and CDR2 FVKESK come from the germline V gene. The CDR3 coding sequence is TGTGCCAGCAGCCGTCCGGGACAGGGCTTAGGCACCGGGGAGCTGTTTTTT. It translates to CASSRPGQGLGTGELFF.